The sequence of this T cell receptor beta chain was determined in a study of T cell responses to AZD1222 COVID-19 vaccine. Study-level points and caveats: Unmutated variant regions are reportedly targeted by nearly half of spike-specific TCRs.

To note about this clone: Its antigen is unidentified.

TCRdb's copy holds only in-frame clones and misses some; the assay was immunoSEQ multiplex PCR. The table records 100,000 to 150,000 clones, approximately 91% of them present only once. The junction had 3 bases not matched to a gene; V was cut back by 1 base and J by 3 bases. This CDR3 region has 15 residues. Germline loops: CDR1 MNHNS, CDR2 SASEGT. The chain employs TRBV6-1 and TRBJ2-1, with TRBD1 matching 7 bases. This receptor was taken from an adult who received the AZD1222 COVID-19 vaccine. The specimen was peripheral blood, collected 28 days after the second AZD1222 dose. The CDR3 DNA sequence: TGTGCCAGCAGTGAAGGGGGACAGTACTACAATGAGCAGTTCTTC. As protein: CASSEGGQYYNEQFF.